What follows are 13 T cell receptor beta chains derived from one specimen sequenced in a study of T-cell memory formation after mild COVID-19. TCRdb redid the calling of the 5' RACE reads with MiXCR, one entry per CDR3 protein. Of about 440,000 distinct CDR3 sequences detected, about 19% appear once; the ten largest clones hold approximately 8.1%. The sequencing sample was made of PBMCs or a T cell subset sorted from them (not recorded which). All receptors derive from an adult woman who had mild COVID-19 (a few samples of this study predate the infection). Cell type and time point are not known.

The genes are TRBV10-2 and TRBJ1-3; 9 positions agree with TRBD1. The junction had 6 bases not matched to a gene; V was cut back by 4 bases and J by 8 bases. CDR1 WSHSY and CDR2 SAAADI come from the germline V gene. This CDR3 contains 14 residues. The CDR3 DNA reads as TGCGCCAGCAGTGCCCGGACAGGGGTTTACACCATATATTTT. This translates into CASSARTGVYTIYF.

The chain uses TRBV20-1 and TRBJ2-1, with TRBD1 matching over 10 bases. The V gene's germline CDR1 is DFQATT and CDR2 SNEGSKA (reference sequence). The CDR3 is 16 amino acids. The junction had 10 bases not matched to a gene; V was cut back by 5 bases and J by 3 bases. The CDR3, as DNA: TGCAGTGCTCCCCCCGGGACAGGGGTTTTCTACAATGAGCAGTTCTTC. It specifies CSAPPGTGVFYNEQFF.

This chain uses TRBV29-1 with TRBJ2-1; D is undetermined. CDR3 length: 12 amino acids. Trimming stripped 2 bases from V and 5 bases from J, with 7 bases between. Germline V gene lookup returns CDR1 SQVTM and CDR2 ANQGSEA. CDR3 loop: CSVEFVDNEQFF. The DNA of the CDR3 is TGCAGCGTTGAATTTGTTGACAATGAGCAGTTCTTC.

This clonotype was seen just once. The gene calls are TRBV20-1 and TRBJ1-6; D uncertain. The CDR3 totals 16 residues. The ends were cut back, 0 bases at V and 7 bases at J, with 16 bases in the middle. The germline gives CDR1 DFQATT, CDR2 SNEGSKA (reference sequence). CDR3 bases: TGCAGTGCTAGAGATCGAAGCAGGACCGAAAATTCACCCCTCCACTTT. This encodes CSARDRSRTENSPLHF.

This clonotype was seen a handful of times. J is TRBJ2-2 and V is TRBV12-3 or TRBV12-4; 7 bases match TRBD2. This CDR3 spans 15 amino acids. Losses at the gene ends were 5 bases for V and 2 bases for J; bases not matched to a gene: 5. This chain's CDR3 is CASSRGDSNTGELFF. Here the CDR3 DNA reads TGTGCCAGCAGTCGGGGGGACTCCAACACCGGGGAGCTGTTTTTT.

This clonotype has only a few counts. J is TRBJ2-7 and V is TRBV3-1, with a tentative D call TRBD2 (6 bases). V lost 4 bases, J lost 0 bases, and 13 bases lay in between. This CDR3 region has 15 residues. CDR1 is LGHDT and CDR2 is YNNKEL in the germline V gene (reference sequence). The CDR3 DNA sequence: TGTGCCAGCAGCCCCTGGACTACCCTCTCCTACGAGCAGTACTTC. Translating it yields CASSPWTTLSYEQYF.

This clonotype has just a few counts. The chain has TRBV19 and TRBJ2-2; possibly TRBD1 or TRBD2 for D (6 bases each). This CDR3 has 16 residues. Germline CDR1 reads LNHDA; CDR2 reads SQIVND (reference sequence). Trimming took 7 bases from V and 4 from J, leaving 19 bases between them. The CDR3 nucleotides read TGTGCCAGTACCCTAGGGGGAGGCGGCGGCACCGGGGAGCTGTTTTTT. As protein: CASTLGGGGGTGELFF.

The chain couples TRBV6-5 to TRBJ1-5; 10 bases map to TRBD1. CDR1 MNHEY and CDR2 SVGAGI come from the germline V gene. CDR3 length: 14 amino acids. J gave up 7 bases and V 4 bases, and 4 bases lay outside the gene matches. The CDR3 nucleotides read TGTGCCAGCAGTTGGGACAGGGGAGGGCAGCCCCAGCATTTT. As protein: CASSWDRGGQPQHF.

This chain uses TRBV5-1 with TRBJ2-2; no clear D gene. This CDR3 is built from 15 residues. Trimming took 1 base from V and 3 from J, leaving 10 bases between them. CDR1 is SGHRS and CDR2 is YFSETQ in the germline V gene. The CDR3 loop is CASSLYGDDTGELFF. CDR3 in DNA: TGCGCCAGCAGCTTGTATGGGGATGACACCGGGGAGCTGTTTTTT.

This clonotype was counted only a few times. This sequence joins TRBV2 and TRBJ1-1; D is uncertain. Germline V CDR1 and CDR2: SNHLY, FYNNEI. The ends were cut back, 4 bases at V and 0 bases at J, with 0 bases in the middle. This CDR3 is 11 amino acids long. CDR3 residues: CASSVNTEAFF. CDR3 nucleotides: TGTGCCAGCAGTGTGAACACTGAAGCTTTCTTT.

This clonotype appeared a few times. The chain joins TRBV19 to TRBJ2-2; 11 nucleotides align to TRBD2. CDR3 size: 15 residues. CDR1 LNHDA and CDR2 SQIVND come from the germline V gene (reference sequence). The J segment lost 4 bases and the V segment lost 4 bases, leaving 2 bases of the junction unmatched. This CDR3 is CASSKGTSGTGELFF. Here the CDR3 DNA reads TGTGCCAGTAGTAAGGGGACTAGCGGCACCGGGGAGCTGTTTTTT.

This clonotype was seen only a few times. The chain joins TRBV12-3 or TRBV12-4 to TRBJ1-2; a possible D gene is TRBD1 (6 bases). This CDR3 has 14 amino acids. Trimming left V 7 bases short and J 4 bases short, with 16 bases between. This chain's CDR3 is CASNAGTRTYGYTF. The CDR3 bases are TGTGCCAGCAACGCCGGGACAAGGACCTATGGCTACACCTTC.

In this sample, this clonotype turned up a few times. Because the CDR3's place on the DNA is in doubt, the DNA is left out and the CDR3 is given as listed by TCRdb. The chain couples TRBV7-2 to TRBJ2-2; TRBD1, the table's D call, was not compared with the DNA. Ends included, the CDR3 has 18 residues. Germline V gene data show CDR1 as SGHTA and CDR2 as FQGNSA. CDR3 loop: CASSLALLDRGTPGSCFF.